Below are 10 T cell receptor beta chains sequenced from a single sample in a study of T cell responses to AZD1222 COVID-19 vaccine. Here immunoSEQ multiplex PCR was the method, and the copy in TCRdb shows in-frame clones only, minus some. The top ten clones hold around 7% of a sample with roughly 130,000 clones, around 94% of them seen once. Sequenced here: peripheral blood, sampled on day 0 of AZD1222 vaccination. These receptors all stem from an adult in good health.

The rearrangement joins TRBV27 to TRBJ2-3; D is possibly TRBD2 (5 bases). This CDR3 spans 13 amino acids. Germline assignment: CDR1 MNHEY and CDR2 SMNVEV (reference sequence). The ends were cut back, 2 bases at V and 6 bases at J, with 9 bases in the middle. The CDR3 DNA is TGTGCCAGCAGTTTACCTCGAGGGGATACGCAGTATTTT. It is translated as CASSLPRGDTQYF.

The gene calls are TRBV6-2 or TRBV6-3 and TRBJ2-7; 9 bases fit TRBD2. The CDR3 runs 17 residues. Looked up from germline, CDR1 is MNHEY and CDR2 is SVGEGT. The V gene end was trimmed by 0 bases and the J gene end by 2 bases; junction bases not matched to a gene: 8. CDR3 protein: CASSYSGGRAYPYEQYF. The CDR3 DNA reads as TGTGCCAGCAGTTACTCCGGCGGGAGGGCCTACCCCTACGAGCAGTACTTC.

The chain links TRBV4-3 to TRBJ2-6; a weak D match, TRBD1 (7 bases). Germline CDR1 is LGHNA and CDR2 is YSLEER. The ends were cut back, 3 bases at V and 0 bases at J, with 15 bases in the middle. The CDR3 runs 18 residues. The CDR3 reads CASSHDRAGYSGANVLTF. The CDR3 DNA sequence: TGCGCCAGCAGCCACGACAGGGCGGGGTACTCTGGGGCCAACGTCCTGACTTTC.

This sequence joins TRBV28 and TRBJ2-3; 10 bases agree with TRBD2. Unmatched junction bases numbered 11, after V lost 2 bases and J lost 0 bases. The CDR3 is made up of 19 amino acids. Per the germline V gene, CDR1 is MDHEN and CDR2 is SYDVKM. The DNA for the CDR3 is TGTGCCAGCAGTTTAGGTCTTCCCCTAGCGGGGGCTAGCACAGATACGCAGTATTTT. Protein: CASSLGLPLAGASTDTQYF.

The V call is TRBV30, the J call TRBJ2-7; D gene unclear. Trimming took 1 base from V and 3 from J, leaving 7 bases between them. The germline V gene has CDR1 GTSNPN and CDR2 SVGIG (reference sequence). CDR3 length: 12 amino acids. CDR3 sequence reads: CAWSDGYYEQYF. Written as DNA, the CDR3 is TGTGCCTGGAGTGACGGCTACTACGAGCAGTACTTC.

This clone was detected once. The rearrangement uses TRBV6-2 or TRBV6-3 and TRBJ2-6; 8 bases line up with TRBD1. CDR3 length equals 16 residues. Germline CDR1 and CDR2: MNHEY and SVGEGT. V lost 4 bases and J lost 0; bases outside the gene matches: 2. CDR3 loop: CASSFTGGSGANVLTF. CDR3 nucleotides: TGTGCCAGCAGTTTCACAGGGGGCTCTGGGGCCAACGTCCTGACTTTC.

V and J are TRBV7-9 and TRBJ2-1; no clear D gene. This CDR3 has 11 amino acids. From germline, CDR1 is SEHNR and CDR2 FQNEAQ (reference sequence). V shed 6 bases and J shed 6 bases, with 6 bases lying between them. The CDR3 coding sequence is TGTGCCAGCAGTTTACGCAATGAGCAGTTCTTC. Amino acid sequence: CASSLRNEQFF.

This clone was recorded only once. J is TRBJ1-2 and V is TRBV24-1; D remains ambiguous. Germline values: CDR1 KGHDR, CDR2 SFDVKD. V was pared by 2 bases and J by 4 bases, with 13 bases between. The CDR3 spans 15 residues. The CDR3 bases are TGTGCCACCAGTGATTCCAGGAACCCGTTCTATGGCTACACCTTC. It is translated as CATSDSRNPFYGYTF.

This clone has a single count. The rearrangement links TRBV18 to TRBJ2-1; D is perhaps TRBD1 (5 bases). Germline loops: CDR1 KGHSH, CDR2 LQKENI. With 1 base removed from V and 5 bases from J, the gap between germline ends came to 9 bases. CDR3 length: 14 amino acids. The CDR3 region is CASSPQGSHNEQFF. The CDR3 DNA reads as TGTGCCAGCTCACCACAGGGGTCCCACAATGAGCAGTTCTTC.

J is TRBJ2-2 and V is TRBV5-1; 15 bases are shared with TRBD2. The germline V gene has CDR1 SGHRS and CDR2 YFSETQ. V shed 3 bases, J shed 6 bases, and the junction held 9 bases outside the gene matches. This CDR3 contains 18 residues. This CDR3 is CASSSSGLAGGISGELFF. The CDR3 nucleotides read TGCGCCAGCAGCTCCTCGGGACTAGCGGGAGGAATTTCCGGGGAGCTGTTTTTT.